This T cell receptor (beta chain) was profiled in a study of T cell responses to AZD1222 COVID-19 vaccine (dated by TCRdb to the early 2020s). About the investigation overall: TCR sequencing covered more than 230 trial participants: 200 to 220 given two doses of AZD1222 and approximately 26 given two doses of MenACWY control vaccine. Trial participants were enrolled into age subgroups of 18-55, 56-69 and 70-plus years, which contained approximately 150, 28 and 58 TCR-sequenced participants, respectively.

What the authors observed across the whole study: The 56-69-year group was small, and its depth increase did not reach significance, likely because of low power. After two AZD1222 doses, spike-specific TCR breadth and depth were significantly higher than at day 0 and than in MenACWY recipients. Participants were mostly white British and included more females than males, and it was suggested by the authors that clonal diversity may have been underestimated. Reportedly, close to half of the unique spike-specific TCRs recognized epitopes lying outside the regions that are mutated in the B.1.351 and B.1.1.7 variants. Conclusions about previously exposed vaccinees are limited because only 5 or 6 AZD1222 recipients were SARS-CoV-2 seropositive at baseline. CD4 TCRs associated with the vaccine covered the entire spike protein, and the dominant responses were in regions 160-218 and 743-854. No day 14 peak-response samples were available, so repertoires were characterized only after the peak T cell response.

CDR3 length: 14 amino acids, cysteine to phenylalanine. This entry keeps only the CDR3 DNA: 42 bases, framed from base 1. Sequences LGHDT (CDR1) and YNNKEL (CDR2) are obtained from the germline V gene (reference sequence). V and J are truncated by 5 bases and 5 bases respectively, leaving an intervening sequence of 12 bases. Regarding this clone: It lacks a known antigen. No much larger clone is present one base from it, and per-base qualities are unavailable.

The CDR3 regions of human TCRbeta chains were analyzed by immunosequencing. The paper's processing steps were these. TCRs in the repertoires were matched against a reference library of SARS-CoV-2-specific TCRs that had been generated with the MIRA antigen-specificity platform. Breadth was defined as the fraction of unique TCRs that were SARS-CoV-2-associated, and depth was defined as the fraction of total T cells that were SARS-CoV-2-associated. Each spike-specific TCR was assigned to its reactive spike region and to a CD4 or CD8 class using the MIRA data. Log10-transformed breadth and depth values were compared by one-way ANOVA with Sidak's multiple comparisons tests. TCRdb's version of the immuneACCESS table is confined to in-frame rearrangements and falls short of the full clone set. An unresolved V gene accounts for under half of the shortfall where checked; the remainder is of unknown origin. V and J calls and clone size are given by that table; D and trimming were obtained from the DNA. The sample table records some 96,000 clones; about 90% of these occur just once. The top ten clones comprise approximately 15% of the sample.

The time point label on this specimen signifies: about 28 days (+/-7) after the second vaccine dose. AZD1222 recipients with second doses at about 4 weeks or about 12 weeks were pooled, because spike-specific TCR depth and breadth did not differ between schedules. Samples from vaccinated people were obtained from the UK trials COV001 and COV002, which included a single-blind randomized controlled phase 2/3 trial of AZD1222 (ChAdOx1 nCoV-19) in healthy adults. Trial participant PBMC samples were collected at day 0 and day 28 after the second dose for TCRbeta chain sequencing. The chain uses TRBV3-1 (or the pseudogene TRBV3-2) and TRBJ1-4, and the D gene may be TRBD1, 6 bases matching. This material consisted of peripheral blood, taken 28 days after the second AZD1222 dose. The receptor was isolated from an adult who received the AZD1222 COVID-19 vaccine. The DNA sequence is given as TGTGCCAGCAGCTACGGGACACAGAATGAAAAACTGTTTTTT. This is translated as CASSYGTQNEKLFF.